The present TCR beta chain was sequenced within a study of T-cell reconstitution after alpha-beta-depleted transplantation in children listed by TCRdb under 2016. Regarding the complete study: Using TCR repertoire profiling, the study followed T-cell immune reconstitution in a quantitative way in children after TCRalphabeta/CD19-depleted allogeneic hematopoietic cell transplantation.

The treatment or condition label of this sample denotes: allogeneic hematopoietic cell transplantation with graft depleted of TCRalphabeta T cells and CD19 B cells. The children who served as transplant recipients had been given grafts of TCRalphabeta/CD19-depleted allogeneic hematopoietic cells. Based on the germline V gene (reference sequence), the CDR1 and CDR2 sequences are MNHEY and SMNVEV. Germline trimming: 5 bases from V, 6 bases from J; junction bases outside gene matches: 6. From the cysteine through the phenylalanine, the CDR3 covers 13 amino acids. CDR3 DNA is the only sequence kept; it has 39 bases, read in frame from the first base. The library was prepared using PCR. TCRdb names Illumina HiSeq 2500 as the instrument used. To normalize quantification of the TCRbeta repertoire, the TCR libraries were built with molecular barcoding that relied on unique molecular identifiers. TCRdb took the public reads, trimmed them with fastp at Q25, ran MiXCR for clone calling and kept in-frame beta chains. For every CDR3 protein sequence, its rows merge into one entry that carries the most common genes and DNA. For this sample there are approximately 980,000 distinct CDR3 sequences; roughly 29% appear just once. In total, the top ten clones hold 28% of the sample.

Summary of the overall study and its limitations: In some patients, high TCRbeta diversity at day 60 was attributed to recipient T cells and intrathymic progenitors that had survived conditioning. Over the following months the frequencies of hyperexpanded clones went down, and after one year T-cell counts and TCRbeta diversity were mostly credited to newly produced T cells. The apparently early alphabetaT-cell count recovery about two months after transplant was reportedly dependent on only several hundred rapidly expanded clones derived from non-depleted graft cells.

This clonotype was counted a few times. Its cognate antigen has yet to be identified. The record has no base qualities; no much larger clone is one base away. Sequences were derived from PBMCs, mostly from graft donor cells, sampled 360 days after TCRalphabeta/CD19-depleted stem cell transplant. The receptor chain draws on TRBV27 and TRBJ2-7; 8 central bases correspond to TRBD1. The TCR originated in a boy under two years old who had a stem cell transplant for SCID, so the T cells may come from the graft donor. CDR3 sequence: CASSPTGAGEQYF. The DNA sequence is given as TGTGCCAGCAGTCCGACAGGGGCTGGCGAGCAGTACTTC.